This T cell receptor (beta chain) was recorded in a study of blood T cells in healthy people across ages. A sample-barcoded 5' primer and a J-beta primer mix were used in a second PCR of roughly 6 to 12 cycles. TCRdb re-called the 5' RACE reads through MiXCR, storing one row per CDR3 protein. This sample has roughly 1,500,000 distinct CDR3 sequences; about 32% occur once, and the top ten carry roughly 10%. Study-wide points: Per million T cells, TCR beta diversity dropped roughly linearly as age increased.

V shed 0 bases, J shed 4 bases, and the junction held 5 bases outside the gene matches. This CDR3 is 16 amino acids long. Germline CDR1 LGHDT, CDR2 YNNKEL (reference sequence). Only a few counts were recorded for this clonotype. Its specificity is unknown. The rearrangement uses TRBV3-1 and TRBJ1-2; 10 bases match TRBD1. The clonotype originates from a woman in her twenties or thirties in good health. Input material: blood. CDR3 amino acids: CASSQEFGTGVYGYTF. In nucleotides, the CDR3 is TGTGCCAGCAGCCAAGAGTTTGGGACAGGGGTCTATGGCTACACCTTC.